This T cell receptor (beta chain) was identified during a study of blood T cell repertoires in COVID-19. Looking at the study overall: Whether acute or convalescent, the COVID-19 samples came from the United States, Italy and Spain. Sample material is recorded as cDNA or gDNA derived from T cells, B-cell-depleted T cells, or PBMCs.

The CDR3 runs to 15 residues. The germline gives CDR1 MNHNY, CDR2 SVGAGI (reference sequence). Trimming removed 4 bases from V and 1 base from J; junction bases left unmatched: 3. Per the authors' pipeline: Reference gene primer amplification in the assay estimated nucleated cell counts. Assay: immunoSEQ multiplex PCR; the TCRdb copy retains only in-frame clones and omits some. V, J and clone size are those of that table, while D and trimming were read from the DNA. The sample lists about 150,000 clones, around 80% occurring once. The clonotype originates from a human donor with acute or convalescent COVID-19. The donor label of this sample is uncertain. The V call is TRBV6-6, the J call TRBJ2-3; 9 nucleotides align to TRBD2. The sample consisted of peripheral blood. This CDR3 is CASSSQRGGTDTQYF. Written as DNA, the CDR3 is TGTGCCAGCAGTTCCCAGCGGGGGGGCACAGATACGCAGTATTTT.